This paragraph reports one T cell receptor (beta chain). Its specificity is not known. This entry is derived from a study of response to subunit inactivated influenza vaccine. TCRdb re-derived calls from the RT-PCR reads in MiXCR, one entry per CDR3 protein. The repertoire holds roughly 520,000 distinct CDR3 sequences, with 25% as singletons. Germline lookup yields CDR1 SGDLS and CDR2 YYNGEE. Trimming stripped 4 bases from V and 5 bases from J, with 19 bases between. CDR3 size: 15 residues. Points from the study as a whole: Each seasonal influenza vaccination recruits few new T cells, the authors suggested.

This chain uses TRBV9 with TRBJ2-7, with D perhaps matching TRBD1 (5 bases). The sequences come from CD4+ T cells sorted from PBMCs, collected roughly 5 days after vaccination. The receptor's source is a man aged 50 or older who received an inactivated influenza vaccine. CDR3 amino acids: CASSTDPQGDNEQYF. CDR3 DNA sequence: TGTGCCAGCAGCACAGACCCCCAGGGTGACAACGAGCAGTACTTC.